The 23 T cell receptor beta chains below were found in one sample sequenced in a study of blood T cell repertoires in COVID-19. Data came from immunoSEQ multiplex PCR; TCRdb stores just in-frame clones and leaves some out. In the table there are about 380,000 clones, about 85% of which are singletons. Sequenced input: peripheral blood. The receptors derive from a woman aged 18-29 years with acute or convalescent COVID-19.

The chain combines TRBV5-1 with TRBJ2-7, with TRBD1 as a possible D gene (5 bases). Germline V CDR1 and CDR2: SGHRS, YFSETQ. The CDR3 runs to 13 residues. Deletions cut 4 bases from V and 2 bases from J, with 10 bases between. In DNA, the CDR3 is TGCGCCAGCAGCCCGACAGCGACCTACGAGCAGTACTTC. Amino acid sequence: CASSPTATYEQYF.

The chain has TRBV7-8 and TRBJ1-1; no clear D. The CDR3 has 14 residues. V shed 5 bases and J shed 7 bases, with 17 bases lying between them. CDR1 SGHVS and CDR2 FQNEAQ come from the germline V gene. CDR3 sequence: CASSPQPSSGEAFF. CDR3 in DNA: TGTGCCAGCAGCCCGCAGCCCTCGTCGGGTGAAGCTTTCTTT.

The CDR3: CASNRLAESYEQYF. The CDR3 DNA reads TGTGCCAGCAATAGACTAGCGGAGTCCTACGAGCAGTACTTC. The rearrangement joins TRBV6-6 to TRBJ2-7; 9 bases match TRBD2. The CDR3 runs 14 residues. From germline, CDR1 is MNHNY and CDR2 SVGAGI (reference sequence). V lost 7 bases to trimming and J lost 1 base; unmatched junction nucleotides: 5.

This clone showed up just a few times. This chain links TRBV5-4 with TRBJ1-5; maybe TRBD1 (5 bases). Germline loops: CDR1 SGHNT, CDR2 YYREEE (reference sequence). The CDR3 covers 18 residues. Trimming took 0 bases from V and 0 from J, leaving 16 bases between them. The CDR3, as DNA: TGTGCCAGCAGCTTGGGTACCGGGACTCGGTATAGCAATCAGCCCCAGCATTTT. It specifies CASSLGTGTRYSNQPQHF.

This clone was observed a handful of times. V usage is TRBV7-9 and J usage is TRBJ2-5; 8 nucleotides line up with TRBD1. This CDR3 has 17 amino acids. Looked up from germline, CDR1 is SEHNR and CDR2 is FQNEAQ (reference sequence). The V and J ends lost 4 bases and 2 bases, in that order; junction bases with no gene match: 12. In DNA, the CDR3 is TGTGCCAGCAGCTCGCGACAGGGGCCCTTTCCTCAAGAGACCCAGTACTTC. It codes for CASSSRQGPFPQETQYF.

This clone was counted a single time. The chain couples TRBV5-6 to TRBJ2-1; the match to TRBD1 covers 9 bases. J lost 8 bases, V lost 0 bases, and 12 bases had no gene match. This CDR3 is built from 17 residues. Germline assignment: CDR1 SGHDT and CDR2 YYEEEE. CDR3 region: CASSLAGTGMFGDEQFF. The CDR3 nucleotides read TGTGCCAGCAGCTTGGCCGGGACAGGGATGTTCGGCGATGAGCAGTTCTTC.

The genes are TRBV5-1 and TRBJ1-1; 8 nucleotides match TRBD1. Looked up from germline, CDR1 is SGHRS and CDR2 is YFSETQ. J gave up 3 bases and V 0 bases, and 7 bases lay outside the gene matches. The CDR3 has 16 residues. The CDR3 nucleotides read TGCGCCAGCAGCTTGGGTACAGGGGGTATGGACACTGAAGCTTTCTTT. This sequence encodes CASSLGTGGMDTEAFF.

The rearrangement links TRBV11-2 to TRBJ1-4; D remains unclear. The germline V and J ends were trimmed by 2 bases and 4 bases, with 11 bases remaining between them. The CDR3 runs 15 residues. CDR1 is SGHAT and CDR2 is FQNNGV in the germline V gene. The CDR3 DNA is TGTGCCAGCAGCTTAAAATCAGTTAATAATGAAAAACTGTTTTTT. Translated: CASSLKSVNNEKLFF.

Comment on this clone: One end of the junction is discordant with germline, which a read error may explain. The sample contains more than one DNA sequence encoding this CDR3. The chain recombines TRBV19 with TRBJ2-7; 11 positions match TRBD2. The CDR3 extends over 17 amino acids. Germline CDR1 LNHDA, CDR2 SQIVND (reference sequence). CDR3 residues: CASSPLAGGSSSYEQYF. CDR3 nucleotides: TGTGCCAGTAGTCCGCTAGCGGGGGGCTCCAGCTCCTACGAGCAGTATTTC.

The J gene is TRBJ1-4, the V gene TRBV7-7, with a weak D call TRBD1 (5 bases). Germline lookup yields CDR1 SSHAT and CDR2 FNYEAQ (reference sequence). The CDR3 extends over 14 amino acids. V lost 5 bases to trimming and J lost 7 bases, with 14 bases between them. DNA for the CDR3: TGTGCCAGCAGCCCCGGACACCCTGGTGAAAAACTGTTTTTT. It encodes CASSPGHPGEKLFF.

J is TRBJ1-2 and V is TRBV9, with D possibly being TRBD1 (5 bases). Germline V gene lookup returns CDR1 SGDLS and CDR2 YYNGEE. Trimming removed 0 bases at V and 3 bases at J, with 6 bases between. The CDR3 contains 13 residues. The CDR3 reads CASSVGRDYGYTF. In DNA form, the CDR3 reads TGTGCCAGCAGCGTAGGCAGGGACTATGGCTACACCTTC.

This chain joins TRBV25-1 and TRBJ2-1, with 11 bases lining up with TRBD1. V trimming: 6 bases; J trimming: 8 bases; junction bases outside the gene matches: 9. The germline CDR1 and CDR2 sequences are MGHDK and SYGVNS. The CDR3 contains 15 residues. This chain's CDR3 is CASSQDRGLRDEQFF. For the CDR3, the DNA is TGTGCCAGCAGCCAGGACAGGGGGCTTCGAGATGAGCAGTTCTTC.

The gene calls are TRBV27 and TRBJ2-7, with D maybe TRBD1 (6 bases). Germline V gene sequence: CDR1 MNHEY, CDR2 SMNVEV (reference sequence). This CDR3 has 15 residues. Trimming shortened V by 5 bases and J by 2 bases, and 16 bases separated the two germline ends. This chain's CDR3 is CASSGQTGPTYEQYF. The CDR3 region has the DNA TGTGCCAGCAGTGGACAGACCGGACCAACCTACGAGCAGTACTTC.

V usage is TRBV2 and J usage is TRBJ1-3; D is unclear. Trimming removed 10 bases at V and 0 bases at J, with 7 bases between. CDR1 is SNHLY, CDR2 FYNNEI, per germline. The CDR3 sequence is 12 residues long. CDR3 bases: TGTGCCACTAGTCTCTCTGGAAACACCATATATTTT. Its protein is CATSLSGNTIYF.

The chain is built from TRBV9 and TRBJ2-6; no definite D call. Deletions cut 3 bases from V and 2 bases from J, with 6 bases between. Per the germline V gene, CDR1 is SGDLS and CDR2 is YYNGEE. The CDR3 loop spans 14 amino acids. The CDR3 nucleotides are TGTGCCAGCAGCGGGCCGACTGGGGCCAACGTCCTGACTTTC. Translated, it gives CASSGPTGANVLTF.

The V call is TRBV13, the J call TRBJ1-1; no firm D call. The CDR3 spans 15 residues. Trimming pared 1 base from V and 1 base from J, leaving 10 bases between. The germline CDR1 and CDR2 sequences are PRHDT and FYEKMQ (reference sequence). The CDR3 region has the DNA TGTGCCAGCAGCTTAGAAGAGGGCTGGAACACTGAAGCTTTCTTT. Amino acid sequence: CASSLEEGWNTEAFF.

The chain carries TRBV19 and TRBJ1-3; D not resolved. CDR3 length: 14 residues. V was shortened by 5 bases and J by 3 bases, with 11 bases between the two germline ends. CDR1 and CDR2 (germline): LNHDA, SQIVND (reference sequence). CDR3 sequence reads: CASSFAANGNTIYF. In nucleotides, the CDR3 is TGTGCCAGTAGTTTTGCGGCCAATGGAAACACCATATATTTT.

The chain recombines TRBV3-1 (or the pseudogene TRBV3-2) with TRBJ1-1; D gene unclear. Germline CDR1 and CDR2: LGHDT and YNNKEL (reference sequence). CDR3 size: 13 residues. Trimming pared 3 bases from V and 1 base from J, leaving 6 bases between. CDR3 loop: CASSQNRNTEAFF. The CDR3 DNA is TGTGCCAGCAGCCAGAACAGGAACACTGAAGCTTTCTTT.

This rearrangement joins TRBV4-2 to TRBJ1-2, with unresolved D. Germline V gene lookup returns CDR1 LGHNA and CDR2 YNFKEQ. This CDR3 spans 13 amino acids. The V gene lost 4 bases and the J gene lost 8 bases, with 14 bases spanning the gap. The CDR3 DNA reads as TGTGCCAGCAGCCCGTCAAGGGAGGTAGGCTACACCTTC. It specifies CASSPSREVGYTF.

This chain connects TRBV9 to TRBJ1-1; a possible D gene is TRBD1 (6 bases). The CDR3 contains 16 residues. CDR1 is SGDLS, CDR2 YYNGEE, per germline. Trimming removed 3 bases at V and 2 bases at J, with 17 bases between. DNA for the CDR3: TGTGCCAGCAGCGCAGGGATACAGGGTGGCAACACTGAAGCTTTCTTT. It is translated as CASSAGIQGGNTEAFF. The complete variable domain, with remaining parts taken from reference TRBV9 and TRBJ1-1, reads DSGVTQTPKHLITATGQRVTLRCSPRSGDLSVYWYQQSLDQGLQFLIQYYNGEERAKGNILERFSAQQFPDLHSELNLSSLELGDSALYFCASSAGIQGGNTEAFFGQGTRLTVV.

The chain has TRBV5-1 and TRBJ1-2; perhaps TRBD1 as D (5 bases). Germline V gene lookup returns CDR1 SGHRS and CDR2 YFSETQ. V lost 4 bases, J lost 2 bases, and 12 bases lay in between. The CDR3 length is 14 residues. The CDR3, as DNA: TGCGCCAGCAGCCCCCTGGGGGGGAACTATGGCTACACCTTC. Protein product: CASSPLGGNYGYTF. Full variable domain (rest looked up from reference TRBV5-1 and TRBJ1-2): KAGVTQTPRYLIKTRGQQVTLSCSPISGHRSVSWYQQTPGQGLQFLFEYFSETQRNKGNFPGRFSGRQFSNSRSEMNVSTLELGDSALYLCASSPLGGNYGYTFGSGTRLTVV.

The V call is TRBV24-1, the J call TRBJ2-2; 7 bases fit TRBD1. Looked up from germline, CDR1 is KGHDR and CDR2 is SFDVKD. With V trimmed by 12 bases and J by 4 bases, 10 bases remained unmatched. This CDR3 is built from 14 residues. The CDR3 nucleotides are TGTGCCCCTATAATGACAGGGTTCACCGGGGAGCTGTTTTTT. It codes for CAPIMTGFTGELFF.

The genes are TRBV4-1 and TRBJ2-3; 7 nucleotides align to TRBD1. The V and J ends lost 0 bases and 1 base, in that order; junction bases with no gene match: 1. Germline CDR1 MGHRA, CDR2 YSYEKL. The CDR3 spans 15 residues. CDR3 nucleotide sequence: TGCGCCAGCAGCCAAGATGGACAGGGCACAGATACGCAGTATTTT. It is translated as CASSQDGQGTDTQYF.